This T cell receptor beta chain was documented in a study of blood T cell repertoires in COVID-19. Study information: Samples of COVID-19 (acute and convalescent) were obtained from the United States, Italy and Spain. In each case, the material was cDNA or gDNA derived from T cells, B-cell-depleted T cells, or PBMCs.

Original methodology: Reference gene primer amplification in the assay estimated nucleated cell counts. Using immunoSEQ multiplex PCR, the repertoire was profiled, and TCRdb retains in-frame clones only, with some absent. V, J and clone size are those of that table, while D and trimming were read from the DNA. The sample consists of 130,000 or so clones, around 87% of them appearing once. The sequence was collected from a woman between 50 and 59 years old with acute or convalescent COVID-19. The sequencing input was peripheral blood.

DNA of the CDR3: TGTGCCAGCAGCGGTGGGGACGGGGGGTGGAACACTGAAGCTTTCTTT. Amino acids: CASSGGDGGWNTEAFF. This chain connects TRBV9 to TRBJ1-1, with D possibly TRBD1 on 5 matching bases. With 3 bases removed from V and 1 base from J, the gap between germline ends came to 16 bases. The CDR3 length is 16 residues. Germline values: CDR1 SGDLS, CDR2 YYNGEE.